This paragraph covers one T cell receptor beta chain sequence. This specimen belongs to a study of blood T cell repertoires in COVID-19. The data were produced by immunoSEQ multiplex PCR, yet TCRdb's version contains in-frame clones alone and is incomplete. The table records roughly 260,000 clones, about 91% of them present only once. Germline V gene sequence: CDR1 SNHLY, CDR2 FYNNEI. V lost 1 base and J 2 bases, leaving 9 bases between the germline ends. The CDR3 contains 14 residues. The receptor's source is a person aged 18 to 35 with COVID-19, enrolled during active disease. Material: peripheral blood. The chain links TRBV2 to TRBJ2-7; TRBD2 is a possible D gene (5 bases). CDR3 in DNA: TGTGCCAGCAGTGAAGGTTCGGGGACCTACGAGCAGTACTTC. It encodes CASSEGSGTYEQYF.